This T cell receptor beta chain was documented in a study of a mutant IDH1 vaccine in newly diagnosed glioma. On the study more broadly: Treated patients, averaging 40.4 years, were roughly 62% male and about 38% female. Antecedent treatment encompassed radiotherapy, temozolomide, or their combination; the majority received both. Findings and limits, study-wide: It seemed that pseudoprogression was not linked to changes in the top peripheral T cell clonotypes.

CDR3 length: 12 residues. Germline V gene data show CDR1 as SGHKS and CDR2 as YYEKEE (reference sequence). The germline V and J ends were trimmed by 0 bases and 6 bases, with 6 bases remaining between them. TCRdb's table, derived via immunoSEQ multiplex PCR, lists solely in-frame clones and lacks some. The data contain about 65,000 clones, about 85% of them singletons. Documented time point: week 23, last vaccination. Topical imiquimod accompanied each vaccine dose, which consisted of 300 ug of mutant IDH1 20-mer peptide. Points on this clone: The antigen is unknown.

The TCR originated in a man aged 30 to 39 with glioma. The rearrangement uses TRBV5-5 and TRBJ1-1; D unclear. Here the sequenced sample was PBMCs, taken from a glioma patient whose treatment included an IDH1 peptide vaccine. The CDR3 coding sequence is TGTGCCAGCAGCTTGGAGAAGGCTGAAGCTTTCTTT. Residues: CASSLEKAEAFF.